This record covers a single TCR beta chain. Its antigen is unknown. This entry comes from a study of T cell responses to AZD1222 COVID-19 vaccine. Study-level results: White British people made up most donors, females outnumbered males, and clonal diversity was possibly underestimated. AZD1222 recipients seropositive at baseline numbered only six or seven.

Clones were read by immunoSEQ multiplex PCR, and TCRdb kept only the in-frame ones, dropping some. The sample has about 99,000 clones, roughly 87% seen once. The CDR3 consists of 14 residues. Per the germline V gene, CDR1 is MGHRA and CDR2 is YSYEKL. Trimming cost V 6 bases and J 3 bases, with 13 bases left between them. V and J are TRBV4-1 and TRBJ2-3; the D is unclear. Sample: peripheral blood, taken on day 0 of AZD1222 vaccination. The clonotype comes from an adult in good health. Written as DNA, the CDR3 is TGCGCCAGCAGACTTTCCGCGCGGACAGATACGCAGTATTTT. Encoded protein: CASRLSARTDTQYF.